This T cell receptor beta chain appears in the sequencing data of a study of cytomegalovirus exposure and HLA in healthy donors. As concerns this clone: Its antigen is still unknown.

This PCR relied on a set of 60 Vbeta primers and 13 Jbeta primers. TCRdb keeps only in-frame clones here, not all; method: immunoSEQ multiplex PCR. In the table there are 75,000 to 95,000 clones, roughly 63% of which are singletons. Study outcomes and limitations: Several of the most significant clusters appeared linked to common viral pathogens, based on a later analysis.

Samples came from healthy bone marrow donors. The V gene's germline CDR1 is SGHRS and CDR2 YFSETQ. This CDR3 has 12 amino acids. V was clipped by 4 bases and J by 15 bases; unmatched bases: 9. V is TRBV5-1 and J is TRBJ2-1; 8 nucleotides align to TRBD2. Sequenced input: PBMCs. This TCR was sampled from a woman younger than 45 in good health and CMV-seronegative. The CDR3 protein is CASSREGGARFF. The CDR3 nucleotides read TGCGCCAGCAGCCGGGAGGGGGGGGCGCGGTTCTTC.